These 24 T cell receptor beta chains share one sample of origin, sequenced in a study of blood T cell repertoires in COVID-19. Clones were read by immunoSEQ multiplex PCR, and TCRdb kept only the in-frame ones, dropping some. In the table there are 100,000 to 120,000 clones, about four fifths of which are singletons. Sequencing input: peripheral blood. All receptors come from an older woman with acute or convalescent COVID-19.

This clone was seen a single time. The genes are TRBV27 and TRBJ2-1; 8 bases fit TRBD1. The CDR3 is 15 amino acids. CDR1 MNHEY and CDR2 SMNVEV come from the germline V gene (reference sequence). J was trimmed by 8 bases and V by 1 base; bases with no gene match: 7. Here the CDR3 reads CASSLLGPQGDEQFF. The CDR3 DNA sequence: TGTGCCAGCAGTTTATTAGGTCCACAGGGGGATGAGCAGTTCTTC.

The chain is built from TRBV30 and TRBJ2-5; a possible D gene is TRBD1 (6 bases). This CDR3 has 15 amino acids. Germline values: CDR1 GTSNPN, CDR2 SVGIG (reference sequence). The V gene lost 5 bases and the J gene lost 5 bases, with 21 bases spanning the gap. The CDR3 DNA sequence: TGTGCCTGGGTCCCCGAACAGGGCCAGCGTGAGACCCAGTACTTC. It translates to CAWVPEQGQRETQYF.

V and J are TRBV5-8 and TRBJ1-2; 7 bases are a match to TRBD1. This CDR3 has 17 residues. Germline values: CDR1 SGHTS, CDR2 YDEGEE. V was clipped by 0 bases and J by 2 bases; unmatched bases: 10. The CDR3 spells CASSLDGDRVPNYGYTF. In nucleotides, the CDR3 is TGTGCCAGCAGCTTGGACGGAGACAGGGTTCCGAACTATGGCTACACCTTC.

There are a few counts of this clone. This sample also contains other DNA sequences that code for the same CDR3. This chain's CDR3 is CAISDQYNSPLHF. As DNA, the CDR3 is TGTGCCATCAGTGACCAGTATAATTCACCCCTCCACTTT. This chain uses TRBV10-3 with TRBJ1-6; D gene uncertain. Germline V lookup: CDR1 ENHRY, CDR2 SYGVKD. The V end was cut by 3 bases, the J end by 4 bases, with 4 bases between. The CDR3 totals 13 residues.

The chain has TRBV6-5 and TRBJ2-1; 9 nucleotides agree with TRBD2. The trim removed 9 bases at V and 5 bases at J, leaving 5 bases unmatched. In germline, CDR1 is MNHEY, CDR2 SVGAGI. This CDR3 is built from 13 residues. The CDR3 loop is CARKRGADNEQFF. Here the CDR3 DNA reads TGTGCCAGGAAGCGGGGGGCCGACAATGAGCAGTTCTTC.

The chain has TRBV6-5 and TRBJ2-7, with D perhaps matching TRBD1 (6 bases). Trimming took 8 bases from V and 0 from J, leaving 11 bases between them. CDR3 length: 13 amino acids. The germline V gene encodes CDR1 MNHEY and CDR2 SVGAGI. This CDR3 reads CASYRGGSYEQYF. CDR3 DNA: TGTGCCAGCTACAGAGGGGGCTCCTACGAGCAGTACTTC.

This chain uses TRBV3-1 (or the pseudogene TRBV3-2) with TRBJ1-3; the D is unclear. This CDR3 is 16 amino acids long. V was shortened by 1 base and J by 0 bases, with 10 bases between the two germline ends. Germline CDR1 and CDR2: LGHDT and YNNKEL (reference sequence). The CDR3 here is CASSQVRLSSGNTIYF. Here the CDR3 DNA reads TGTGCCAGCAGCCAAGTACGGTTGTCCTCTGGAAACACCATATATTTT.

This clone was observed a few times. The J gene is TRBJ1-4, the V gene TRBV28; D possibly corresponds to TRBD1 (5 bases). Deletions cut 2 bases from V and 0 bases from J, with 13 bases between. The CDR3 is 17 residues long. In germline, CDR1 is MDHEN, CDR2 SYDVKM. The CDR3 DNA sequence: TGTGCCAGCAGTTTAAAGTCCCCAGGGCCAACTAATGAAAAACTGTTTTTT. It codes for CASSLKSPGPTNEKLFF.

This chain links TRBV9 with TRBJ1-6; 8 bases are shared with TRBD1. Trimming took 4 bases from V and 8 from J; bases not matched to a gene: 8. The CDR3 is made up of 15 amino acids. The germline CDR1 and CDR2 sequences are SGDLS and YYNGEE. CDR3 sequence (DNA): TGTGCCAGCAGCCAGGGGGCAGGGGGAGATTCACCCCTCCACTTT. The encoded protein is CASSQGAGGDSPLHF.

This clone was counted only a few times. In DNA, the CDR3 is TGTGCCAGCAGATCAGGGGTCACCAATCAGCCCCAGCATTTT. This translates into CASRSGVTNQPQHF. The rearrangement uses TRBV6-5 and TRBJ1-5; D possibly corresponds to TRBD1 (6 bases). This CDR3 contains 14 residues. V lost 6 bases and J lost 3, with 12 bases in between. Germline lookup yields CDR1 MNHEY and CDR2 SVGAGI.

This chain joins TRBV6-1 and TRBJ2-3, with D unclear. From germline, CDR1 is MNHNS and CDR2 SASEGT. V shed 2 bases and J shed 6 bases, with 3 bases lying between them. The CDR3 sequence is 11 residues long. The CDR3 DNA reads TGTGCCAGCAGTGAACGGGATACGCAGTATTTT. Translating gives CASSERDTQYF.

This clone was seen only once. The rearrangement joins TRBV6-5 to TRBJ1-1, with TRBD1 identical over 9 bases. The CDR3 loop spans 14 amino acids. The J segment lost 12 bases and the V segment lost 7 bases, leaving 15 bases of the junction unmatched. Germline CDR1 MNHEY, CDR2 SVGAGI. CDR3 coding DNA: TGTGCCAGCACCCCCTCCGGGACAGGGAGTATGACTTTCTTT. Encoded protein: CASTPSGTGSMTFF.

The V call is TRBV30, the J call TRBJ1-1; D unclear. Trimming removed 2 bases at V and 1 base at J, with 5 bases between. The CDR3 has 12 amino acids. The germline gives CDR1 GTSNPN, CDR2 SVGIG (reference sequence). The CDR3 DNA reads as TGTGCCTGGAGTCCACAGAACACTGAAGCTTTCTTT. This codes for CAWSPQNTEAFF.

The chain recombines TRBV6-2 or TRBV6-3 with TRBJ1-4; D gene unclear. Germline-derived CDR1 and CDR2 are MNHEY and SVGEGT. The CDR3 runs 13 residues. Trimming pared 4 bases from V and 8 bases from J, leaving 11 bases between. This CDR3 reads CASSLILREKLFF. The CDR3, as DNA: TGTGCCAGCAGTTTAATTTTGCGCGAAAAACTGTTTTTT.

The chain recombines TRBV29-1 with TRBJ2-7, with 8 bases that match TRBD2. The germline V gene encodes CDR1 SQVTM and CDR2 ANQGSEA. The CDR3 runs to 13 residues. Trimming at V came to 5 bases and at J to 0 bases, leaving 3 bases not matched to a gene. This chain's CDR3 is CSVRGGDSYEQYF. The CDR3 DNA reads as TGCAGCGTTCGGGGGGGGGACTCCTACGAGCAGTACTTC.

The rearrangement links TRBV7-2 to TRBJ1-5; 9 bases line up with TRBD1. J was trimmed by 1 base and V by 3 bases; bases with no gene match: 1. CDR3 length: 15 residues. Germline V lookup: CDR1 SGHTA, CDR2 FQGNSA. This CDR3 is CASSFGTGSNQPQHF. The DNA for the CDR3 is TGTGCCAGCAGCTTTGGGACAGGGAGCAATCAGCCCCAGCATTTT.

The chain has TRBV5-1 and TRBJ2-2, with TRBD2 as a possible D gene (6 bases). The CDR3 is made up of 14 amino acids. V shed 2 bases and J shed 2 bases, with 7 bases lying between them. CDR1 and CDR2 (germline): SGHRS, YFSETQ. The CDR3 DNA reads TGCGCCAGCAGCTTTGGGACTAACACCGGGGAGCTGTTTTTT. It codes for CASSFGTNTGELFF. The variable domain in full, with the rest retrieved from reference TRBV5-1 and TRBJ2-2, is KAGVTQTPRYLIKTRGQQVTLSCSPISGHRSVSWYQQTPGQGLQFLFEYFSETQRNKGNFPGRFSGRQFSNSRSEMNVSTLELGDSALYLCASSFGTNTGELFFGEGSRLTVL.

The chain carries TRBV19 and TRBJ2-7; TRBD1 might be the D (6 bases). The CDR3 totals 14 residues. Trimming left V 2 bases short and J 3 bases short, with 11 bases between. Germline V gene lookup returns CDR1 LNHDA and CDR2 SQIVND (reference sequence). The CDR3 sequence: CASSISGDGYEQYF. The DNA of the CDR3 is TGTGCCAGTAGTATATCAGGGGACGGCTACGAGCAGTACTTC.

The J gene is TRBJ2-5, the V gene TRBV6-6; TRBD1 aligns across 12 bases. J lost 6 bases, V lost 2 bases, and 7 bases had no gene match. Germline-derived CDR1 and CDR2 are MNHNY and SVGAGI (reference sequence). The CDR3 contains 16 residues. The DNA of the CDR3 is TGTGCCAGCAGTTACACCGGGGACAGGGGGCTACAGACCCAGTACTTC. Translating it yields CASSYTGDRGLQTQYF.

This clone showed up just once. The rearrangement links TRBV7-9 to TRBJ1-1; 8 bases are shared with TRBD1. The CDR3 has 14 residues. Germline V gives CDR1 SEHNR, CDR2 FQNEAQ (reference sequence). Trimming cost V 5 bases and J 7 bases; bases outside gene matches: 9. In DNA form, the CDR3 reads TGTGCCAGCAGCCGCCCGGGACAGGACCGTGAAGCTTTCTTT. It is translated as CASSRPGQDREAFF.

The CDR3 sequence is CASSPRGLAGTGELFF. The CDR3 coding sequence is TGTGCCAGCAGCCCTCGTGGGCTAGCGGGAACCGGGGAGCTGTTTTTT. The V call is TRBV14, the J call TRBJ2-2; TRBD2 aligns across 9 bases. Germline V gives CDR1 SGHDN, CDR2 FVKESK. J was trimmed by 5 bases and V by 4 bases; bases with no gene match: 8. The CDR3 spans 16 residues.

CDR3 in amino acids: CASMGPGRVNEKLFF. The DNA of the CDR3 is TGTGCCAGCATGGGCCCCGGCAGGGTAAATGAAAAACTGTTTTTT. The chain uses TRBV6-5 and TRBJ1-4, with D perhaps TRBD1 (5 bases). The germline CDR1 and CDR2 sequences are MNHEY and SVGAGI. The V and J ends lost 7 bases and 5 bases respectively, with 17 bases between them. The CDR3 runs to 15 residues.

The chain couples TRBV30 to TRBJ1-1; 9 bases fit TRBD1. The CDR3 runs to 18 residues. Germline CDR1 is GTSNPN and CDR2 is SVGIG (reference sequence). Trimming cost V 3 bases and J 0 bases; bases outside gene matches: 14. CDR3 residues: CAWSTGYRGQEVNTEAFF. In nucleotides, the CDR3 is TGTGCCTGGAGCACAGGGTACAGGGGGCAAGAGGTGAACACTGAAGCTTTCTTT.

The chain employs TRBV19 and TRBJ2-1, with D possibly TRBD1 on 6 matching bases. CDR1 is LNHDA and CDR2 is SQIVND in the germline V gene (reference sequence). V dropped 6 bases and J dropped 2 bases, with 14 bases sitting between them. The length of the CDR3 is 15 residues. The CDR3 nucleotides read TGTGCCAGTAGCCCGACAGGCACCCCCTACAATGAGCAGTTCTTC. Protein product: CASSPTGTPYNEQFF.